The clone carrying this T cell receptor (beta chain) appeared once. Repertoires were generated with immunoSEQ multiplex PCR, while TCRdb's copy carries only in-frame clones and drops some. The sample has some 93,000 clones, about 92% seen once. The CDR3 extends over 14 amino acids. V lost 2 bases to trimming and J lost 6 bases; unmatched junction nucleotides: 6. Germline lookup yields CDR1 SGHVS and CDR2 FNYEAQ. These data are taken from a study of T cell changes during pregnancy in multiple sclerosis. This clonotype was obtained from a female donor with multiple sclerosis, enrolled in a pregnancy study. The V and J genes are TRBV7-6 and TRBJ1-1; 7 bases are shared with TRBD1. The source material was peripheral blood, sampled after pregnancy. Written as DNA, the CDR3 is TGTGCCAGCAGCTTACACAGGGGTGGGCCTGAAGCTTTCTTT. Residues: CASSLHRGGPEAFF.